What follows are 22 T cell receptor beta chains derived from one specimen sequenced in a study of early T cells in non-severe SARS-CoV-2 infection. TCRdb fed the 5' RACE reads into MiXCR, producing one record per CDR3 protein. The top ten clones hold under 5.5% of a sample with roughly 41,000 distinct CDR3 sequences, 5.4% of them seen once. The specimen was whole blood, collected at baseline. The receptors shown here come from an adult who was a healthcare worker with PCR-confirmed SARS-CoV-2 infection or an uninfected control (not recorded which).

This clonotype was recorded at least ten times. The V and J genes are TRBV12-3 or TRBV12-4 and TRBJ1-5; the match to TRBD1 covers 9 bases. This CDR3 has 14 amino acids. The junction had 6 bases not matched to a gene; V was cut back by 6 bases and J by 6 bases. CDR3 residues: CASSRTGVIQPQHF. DNA for the CDR3: TGTGCCAGCAGCCGGACAGGGGTTATTCAGCCCCAGCATTTT.

This clonotype appeared many times. The chain is built from TRBV11-2 and TRBJ2-5, with TRBD2 identical over 10 bases. CDR1 and CDR2 from the germline V gene are SGHAT and FQNNGV. The V segment lost 4 bases and the J segment 4 bases; nucleotides outside the gene matches: 12. The CDR3 has 17 amino acids. The chain's CDR3 is CASSSRGALAGVETQYF. CDR3 DNA sequence: TGTGCCAGCAGCTCCCGGGGAGCGCTAGCGGGAGTAGAGACCCAGTACTTC.

The chain links TRBV27 to TRBJ2-2; 14 nucleotides agree with TRBD2. CDR1 MNHEY and CDR2 SMNVEV come from the germline V gene (reference sequence). The CDR3 loop spans 22 amino acids. The V and J ends lost 5 bases and 5 bases, in that order; junction bases with no gene match: 22. CDR3 loop: CASSQRTVLLTSGRARTGELFF. CDR3 DNA sequence: TGTGCCAGCAGTCAACGGACAGTCCTCTTGACTAGCGGGAGGGCCCGTACCGGGGAGCTGTTTTTT.

Many counts were recorded for this clonotype. V gene TRBV28 combines with J gene TRBJ2-1; unclear D gene. This CDR3 spans 17 amino acids. The germline V gene has CDR1 MDHEN and CDR2 SYDVKM. Trimming took off 4 bases at V and 2 bases at J, with 18 bases between the two ends. CDR3 loop: CASSSISGRKTYNEQFF. The CDR3 DNA reads TGTGCCAGCAGTTCCATCTCGGGTCGCAAAACCTACAATGAGCAGTTCTTC.

This sequence joins TRBV10-3 and TRBJ2-3; tentatively, D is TRBD1 or TRBD2 (5 bases each). The V end was cut by 7 bases, the J end by 2 bases, with 13 bases between. Germline V gene data show CDR1 as ENHRY and CDR2 as SYGVKD. This CDR3 region has 14 residues. The CDR3 loop is CAINGRGPTDTQYF. CDR3 in DNA: TGTGCCATCAATGGACGGGGACCCACAGATACGCAGTATTTT.

This clonotype occurred many times. The chain recombines TRBV7-9 with TRBJ2-2, with a tentative D call TRBD2 (6 bases). The CDR3 consists of 17 residues. From germline, CDR1 is SEHNR and CDR2 FQNEAQ (reference sequence). V dropped 8 bases and J dropped 4 bases, with 23 bases sitting between them. The CDR3 is CASAQPFTGRSTGELFF. The CDR3 nucleotides read TGTGCCAGCGCCCAACCCTTTACTGGGAGGTCCACCGGGGAGCTGTTTTTT.

This clonotype was recorded at least ten times. The chain has TRBV11-2 and TRBJ2-5, with TRBD2 identical over 8 bases. Germline CDR1 SGHAT, CDR2 FQNNGV. The J segment lost 4 bases and the V segment lost 5 bases, leaving 6 bases of the junction unmatched. This CDR3 is 14 amino acids long. CDR3 bases: TGTGCCAGCAGCCCGCCGGGACTAGGAGAGACCCAGTACTTC. Its protein product is CASSPPGLGETQYF.

This clonotype was found many times. The gene calls are TRBV20-1 and TRBJ1-1; D gene uncertain. The germline gives CDR1 DFQATT, CDR2 SNEGSKA (reference sequence). V lost 0 bases to trimming and J lost 1 base, with 9 bases between them. The CDR3 runs 14 residues. CDR3 protein: CSARDLGTNTEAFF. In DNA form, the CDR3 reads TGCAGTGCTAGAGATCTGGGAACGAACACTGAAGCTTTCTTT.

This clonotype was seen many times. This chain joins TRBV20-1 and TRBJ1-1; D uncertain. CDR1 and CDR2 from the germline V gene are DFQATT and SNEGSKA (reference sequence). The CDR3 contains 13 residues. V lost 0 bases, J lost 3 bases, and 8 bases lay in between. The CDR3 nucleotides are TGCAGTGCTAGAGATTCGGAGTACACTGAAGCTTTCTTT. This translates into CSARDSEYTEAFF.

The J gene is TRBJ2-3, the V gene TRBV5-1; D gene unclear. CDR3 length equals 12 residues. V shed 1 base and J shed 4 bases, with 4 bases lying between them. Germline-derived CDR1 and CDR2 are SGHRS and YFSETQ. The CDR3 loop reads CASSLKPDTQYF. The CDR3 DNA is TGCGCCAGCAGCTTGAAGCCAGATACGCAGTATTTT.

The rearrangement links TRBV18 to TRBJ2-3; no reliable D call. The CDR3 loop spans 13 amino acids. V lost 0 bases and J lost 5, with 6 bases in between. CDR1 and CDR2 (germline): KGHSH, LQKENI. CDR3 sequence: CASSPPGGDTQYF. The CDR3 DNA is TGTGCCAGCTCACCACCGGGTGGAGATACGCAGTATTTT.

This clonotype was counted at least ten times. This chain joins TRBV11-2 and TRBJ2-7, with D perhaps TRBD2 (6 bases). V was pared by 8 bases and J by 5 bases, with 16 bases between. Germline CDR1 is SGHAT and CDR2 is FQNNGV. The CDR3 extends over 13 amino acids. The CDR3 coding sequence is TGTGCCAGCCGCGAAGGAGGGAGCCACGAGCAGTACTTC. Translation: CASREGGSHEQYF.

In this sample, this clonotype turned up many times. The genes are TRBV15 and TRBJ1-1, with no clear D. The CDR3 extends over 14 amino acids. The V end lost 0 bases, the J end lost 0 bases, and 5 bases lay between the germline ends. Germline lookup yields CDR1 LNHNV and CDR2 YYDKDF (reference sequence). For the CDR3, the DNA is TGTGCCACCAGCAGAGATGGACTGAACACTGAAGCTTTCTTT. Translated, it gives CATSRDGLNTEAFF.

This clonotype was found a few times. The J gene is TRBJ2-1, the V gene TRBV3-1; no definite D call. With 0 bases removed from V and 2 bases from J, the gap between germline ends came to 5 bases. This CDR3 contains 14 residues. The V gene's germline CDR1 is LGHDT and CDR2 YNNKEL (reference sequence). In nucleotides, the CDR3 is TGTGCCAGCAGCCAAGACGGGCCCTACAATGAGCAGTTCTTC. Its protein is CASSQDGPYNEQFF.

The table lists this clonotype with many counts. The J gene is TRBJ2-2, the V gene TRBV27; 8 bases agree with TRBD2. Unmatched junction bases numbered 10, after V lost 7 bases and J lost 9 bases. The CDR3 consists of 14 residues. Per germline, CDR1 MNHEY and CDR2 SMNVEV (reference sequence). The CDR3 spells CASIDSAGGRELFF. For the CDR3, the DNA is TGTGCCAGCATCGACTCCGCGGGAGGCCGGGAGCTGTTTTTT.

This clonotype was recorded at least ten times. The J gene is TRBJ2-7, the V gene TRBV5-4; TRBD1 matches 10 bases. The CDR3 is 14 residues long. Germline V gene lookup returns CDR1 SGHNT and CDR2 YYREEE (reference sequence). V shed 5 bases, J shed 2 bases, and the junction held 4 bases outside the gene matches. This chain's CDR3 is CASRQDRGAYEQYF. CDR3 nucleotides: TGTGCCAGCAGACAGGACAGGGGGGCCTACGAGCAGTACTTC.

V usage is TRBV30 and J usage is TRBJ2-3, with D unresolved. The CDR3 runs 11 residues. V lost 4 bases and J 6 bases, leaving 8 bases between the germline ends. CDR1 and CDR2 (germline): GTSNPN, SVGIG (reference sequence). The CDR3 DNA follows: TGTGCCTGGATTTTGGGGGATACGCAGTATTTT. Amino acid sequence: CAWILGDTQYF.

This clonotype appeared a few times. This rearrangement joins TRBV6-1 to TRBJ1-2, with D unclear. Germline V gene lookup returns CDR1 MNHNS and CDR2 SASEGT. The CDR3 runs 14 residues. Trimming removed 8 bases at V and 0 bases at J, with 13 bases between. CDR3: CASQRRGPNYGYTF. The DNA of the CDR3 is TGTGCCAGCCAGAGACGCGGTCCTAACTATGGCTACACCTTC.

There are many counts of this clonotype. J is TRBJ1-1 and V is TRBV7-9, with no clear D. Trimming took off 0 bases at V and 3 bases at J, with 11 bases between the two ends. From germline, CDR1 is SEHNR and CDR2 FQNEAQ (reference sequence). The CDR3 is 15 amino acids. CDR3 region: CASSLAGVGDTEAFF. In DNA, the CDR3 is TGTGCCAGCAGCTTAGCCGGGGTTGGGGACACTGAAGCTTTCTTT.

V and J are TRBV11-2 and TRBJ1-1; D unresolved. The CDR3 is 13 residues long. Germline V gene lookup returns CDR1 SGHAT and CDR2 FQNNGV. Trimming removed 3 bases from V and 8 bases from J, with 13 bases in between. The CDR3 sequence: CASSFVSGEEAFF. The CDR3 DNA is TGTGCCAGCAGCTTCGTGTCGGGAGAAGAAGCTTTCTTT.

This clonotype has more than one count but fewer than ten. The V and J genes are TRBV19 and TRBJ2-1; D remains unclear. This CDR3 is 15 amino acids long. The V end was cut by 3 bases, the J end by 4 bases, with 13 bases between. The V gene's germline CDR1 is LNHDA and CDR2 SQIVND (reference sequence). CDR3 protein: CASSMAWRAYNEQFF. The CDR3 DNA follows: TGTGCCAGTAGTATGGCGTGGCGCGCTTACAATGAGCAGTTCTTC.

In its sample, this clonotype was seen many times. CDR3 DNA: TGCAGCGTCGAAACAGGGGCTAGCAGCAACAATGAGCAGTTCTTC. Translating gives CSVETGASSNNEQFF. The V and J genes are TRBV29-1 and TRBJ2-1, with 7 bases identical to TRBD1. Germline CDR1 reads SQVTM; CDR2 reads ANQGSEA. The V and J ends lost 6 bases and 5 bases, in that order; junction bases with no gene match: 13. The CDR3 totals 15 residues.